This T cell receptor beta chain was retrieved from a study of CD8+ T cells in alopecia areata. General observations from the study: Lesional scalp exceeded normal scalp in clonality, especially in alopecia totalis/universalis.

As concerns this clone: Its antigen is not known.

Once RNA had been extracted, it was reverse transcribed into cDNA to act as the sequencing template. The data were produced by immunoSEQ multiplex PCR, yet TCRdb's version contains in-frame clones alone and is incomplete. The table includes some 100,000 clones, roughly two fifths detected once. Trimming removed 0 bases at V and 4 bases at J, with 15 bases between. This CDR3 region has 15 residues. Germline assignment: CDR1 GTSNPN and CDR2 SVGIG (reference sequence). V usage is TRBV30 and J usage is TRBJ2-5; D might be TRBD1 (5 bases). The clonotype was recovered from a human donor with alopecia areata. The material sequenced was CD4+ T cells sorted from blood. The CDR3 is CAWSVHQGPGETQYF. CDR3 DNA: TGTGCCTGGAGTGTACATCAGGGCCCGGGAGAGACCCAGTACTTC.